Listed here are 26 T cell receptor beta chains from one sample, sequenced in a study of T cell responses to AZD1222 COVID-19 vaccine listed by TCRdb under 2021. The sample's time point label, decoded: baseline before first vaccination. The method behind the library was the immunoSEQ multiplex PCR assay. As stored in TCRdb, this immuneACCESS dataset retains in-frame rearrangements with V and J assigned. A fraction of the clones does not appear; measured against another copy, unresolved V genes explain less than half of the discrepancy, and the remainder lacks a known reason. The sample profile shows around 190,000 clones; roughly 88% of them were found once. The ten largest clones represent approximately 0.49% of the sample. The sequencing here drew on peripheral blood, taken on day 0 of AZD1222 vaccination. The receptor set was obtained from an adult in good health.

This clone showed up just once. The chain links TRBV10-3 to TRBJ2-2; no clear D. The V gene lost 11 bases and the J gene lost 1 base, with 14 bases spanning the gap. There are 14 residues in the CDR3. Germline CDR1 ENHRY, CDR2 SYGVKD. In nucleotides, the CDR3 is TGTGCCGCCGAGAGGCAGCTGAACACCGGGGAGCTGTTTTTT. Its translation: CAAERQLNTGELFF.

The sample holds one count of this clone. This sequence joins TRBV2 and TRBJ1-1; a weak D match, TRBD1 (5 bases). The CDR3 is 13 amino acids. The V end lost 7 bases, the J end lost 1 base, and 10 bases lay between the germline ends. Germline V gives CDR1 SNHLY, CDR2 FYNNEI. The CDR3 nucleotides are TGTGCCAGCACCCAGACAGAGAACACTGAAGCTTTCTTT. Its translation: CASTQTENTEAFF.

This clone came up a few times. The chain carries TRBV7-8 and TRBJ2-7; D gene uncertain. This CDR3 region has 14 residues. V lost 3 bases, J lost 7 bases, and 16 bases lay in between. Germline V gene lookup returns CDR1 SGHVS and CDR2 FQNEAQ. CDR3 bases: TGTGCCAGCAGCTTTAGGAGCACCCTTGAAGAGCAGTACTTC. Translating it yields CASSFRSTLEEQYF.

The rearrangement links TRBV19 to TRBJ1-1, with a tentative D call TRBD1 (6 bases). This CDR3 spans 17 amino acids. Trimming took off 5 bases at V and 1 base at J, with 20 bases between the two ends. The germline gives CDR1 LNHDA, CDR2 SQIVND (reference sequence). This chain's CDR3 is CASSLPDSWRPNTEAFF. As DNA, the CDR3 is TGTGCCAGTAGTTTACCGGACAGCTGGAGACCGAACACTGAAGCTTTCTTT.

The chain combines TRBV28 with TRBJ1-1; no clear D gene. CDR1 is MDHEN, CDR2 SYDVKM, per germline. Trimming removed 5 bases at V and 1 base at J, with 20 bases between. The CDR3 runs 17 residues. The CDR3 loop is CASSSSSRGIGNTEAFF. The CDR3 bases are TGTGCCAGCAGTAGCTCCTCGCGGGGTATCGGGAACACTGAAGCTTTCTTT.

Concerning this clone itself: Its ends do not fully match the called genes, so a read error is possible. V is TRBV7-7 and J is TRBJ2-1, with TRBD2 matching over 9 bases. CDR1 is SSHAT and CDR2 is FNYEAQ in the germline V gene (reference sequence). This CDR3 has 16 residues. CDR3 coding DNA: TGTGCTAGCAGCTCCCATTTAGCGGGGGCTAAAAATGAGCAGTTCTTC. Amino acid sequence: CASSSHLAGAKNEQFF. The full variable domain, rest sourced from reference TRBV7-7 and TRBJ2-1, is GAGVSQSPRYKVTKRGQDVTLRCDPISSHATLYWYQQALGQGPEFLTYFNYEAQPDKSGLPSDRFSAERPEGSISTLTIQRTEQRDSAMYRCASSSHLAGAKNEQFFGPGTRLTVL.

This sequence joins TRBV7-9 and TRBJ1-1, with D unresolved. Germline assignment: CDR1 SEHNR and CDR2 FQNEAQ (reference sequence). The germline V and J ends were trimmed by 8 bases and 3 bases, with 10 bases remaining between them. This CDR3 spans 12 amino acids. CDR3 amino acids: CASVVGYTEAFF. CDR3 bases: TGTGCCAGCGTGGTCGGGTACACTGAAGCTTTCTTT.

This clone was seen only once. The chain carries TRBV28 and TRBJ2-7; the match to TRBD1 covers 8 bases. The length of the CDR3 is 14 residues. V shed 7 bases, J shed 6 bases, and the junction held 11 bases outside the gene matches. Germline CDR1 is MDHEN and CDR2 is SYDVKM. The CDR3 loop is CASTWGTGKIEQYF. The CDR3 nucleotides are TGTGCCAGCACCTGGGGGACAGGAAAAATCGAGCAGTACTTC.

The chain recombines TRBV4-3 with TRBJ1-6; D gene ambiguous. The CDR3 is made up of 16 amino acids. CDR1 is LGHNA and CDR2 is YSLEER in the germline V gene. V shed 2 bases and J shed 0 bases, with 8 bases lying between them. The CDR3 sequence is CASSQQIRSYNSPLHF. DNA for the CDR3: TGCGCCAGCAGCCAACAGATACGCTCCTATAATTCACCCCTCCACTTT.

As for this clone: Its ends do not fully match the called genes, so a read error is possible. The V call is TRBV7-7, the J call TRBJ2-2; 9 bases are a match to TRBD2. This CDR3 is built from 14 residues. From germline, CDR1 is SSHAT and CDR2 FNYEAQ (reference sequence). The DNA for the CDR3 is TGTGCTAGCAGCGGGGGGCCCAACACCGGGGAGCTGTTTTTT. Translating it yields CASSGGPNTGELFF.

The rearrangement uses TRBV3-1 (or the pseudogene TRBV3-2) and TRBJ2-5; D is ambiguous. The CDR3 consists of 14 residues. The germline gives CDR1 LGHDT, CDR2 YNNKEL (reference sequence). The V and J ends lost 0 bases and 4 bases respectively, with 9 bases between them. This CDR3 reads CASSQDKRIETQYF. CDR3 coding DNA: TGTGCCAGCAGCCAAGATAAGAGGATAGAGACCCAGTACTTC.

CDR3: CASSLVVSGSDEQFF. The CDR3, as DNA: TGTGCCAGCAGCTTAGTTGTTAGCGGGAGCGATGAGCAGTTCTTC. This chain uses TRBV7-8 with TRBJ2-1; 9 bases align to TRBD2. The CDR3 runs to 15 residues. J gave up 8 bases and V 1 base, and 6 bases lay outside the gene matches. Germline CDR1 and CDR2: SGHVS and FQNEAQ.

CDR3 sequence (DNA): TGTGCCAGCAGTCCCAGGGGGAGCTCTGGAAACACCATATATTTT. Its protein is CASSPRGSSGNTIYF. The chain recombines TRBV28 with TRBJ1-3, with TRBD1 matching 7 bases. Germline CDR1 is MDHEN and CDR2 is SYDVKM. This CDR3 contains 15 residues. V trimming: 5 bases; J trimming: 0 bases; junction bases outside the gene matches: 4.

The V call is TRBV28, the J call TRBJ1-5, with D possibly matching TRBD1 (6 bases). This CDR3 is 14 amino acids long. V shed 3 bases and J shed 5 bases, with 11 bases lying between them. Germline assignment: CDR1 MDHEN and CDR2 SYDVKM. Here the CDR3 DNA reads TGTGCCAGCAGTTTTGAGGACAGATATCAGCCCCAGCATTTT. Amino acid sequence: CASSFEDRYQPQHF.

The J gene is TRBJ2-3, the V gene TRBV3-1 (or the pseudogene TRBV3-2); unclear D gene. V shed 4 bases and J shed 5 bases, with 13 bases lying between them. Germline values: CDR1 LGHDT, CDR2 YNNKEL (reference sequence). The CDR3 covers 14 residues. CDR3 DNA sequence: TGTGCCAGCAGCCGAGGACCAGTTTTAGATACGCAGTATTTT. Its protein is CASSRGPVLDTQYF.

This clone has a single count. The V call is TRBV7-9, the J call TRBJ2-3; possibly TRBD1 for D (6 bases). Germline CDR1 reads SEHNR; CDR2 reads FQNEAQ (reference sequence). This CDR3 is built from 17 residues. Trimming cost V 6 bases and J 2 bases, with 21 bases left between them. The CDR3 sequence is CASSKPFLTGLTDTQYF. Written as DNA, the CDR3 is TGTGCCAGCAGTAAGCCATTCCTCACAGGGCTCACAGATACGCAGTATTTT.

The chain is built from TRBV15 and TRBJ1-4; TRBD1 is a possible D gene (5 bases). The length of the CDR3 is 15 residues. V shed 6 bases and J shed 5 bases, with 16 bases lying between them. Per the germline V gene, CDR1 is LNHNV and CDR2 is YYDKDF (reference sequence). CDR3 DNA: TGTGCCACCAGTGAGGAGGGGCTGAGGAATGAAAAACTGTTTTTT. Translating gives CATSEEGLRNEKLFF.

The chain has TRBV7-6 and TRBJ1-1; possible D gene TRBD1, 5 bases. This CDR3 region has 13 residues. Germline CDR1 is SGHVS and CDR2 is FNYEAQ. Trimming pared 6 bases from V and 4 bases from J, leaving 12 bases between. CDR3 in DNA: TGTGCCAGCAGTGGGCCGGGGGGCACTGAAGCTTTCTTT. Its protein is CASSGPGGTEAFF.

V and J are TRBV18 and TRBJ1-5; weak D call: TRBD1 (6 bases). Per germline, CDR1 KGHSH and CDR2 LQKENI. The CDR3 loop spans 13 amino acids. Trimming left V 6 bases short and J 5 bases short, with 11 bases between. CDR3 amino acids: CASSTGYDQPQHF. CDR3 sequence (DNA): TGTGCCAGCTCTACAGGGTACGATCAGCCCCAGCATTTT.

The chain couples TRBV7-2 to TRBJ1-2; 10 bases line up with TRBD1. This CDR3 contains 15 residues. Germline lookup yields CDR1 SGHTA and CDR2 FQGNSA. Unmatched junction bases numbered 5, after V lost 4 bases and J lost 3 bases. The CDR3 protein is CASSSPDRGYYGYTF. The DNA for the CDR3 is TGTGCCAGCAGCTCGCCGGACAGGGGGTACTATGGCTACACCTTC.

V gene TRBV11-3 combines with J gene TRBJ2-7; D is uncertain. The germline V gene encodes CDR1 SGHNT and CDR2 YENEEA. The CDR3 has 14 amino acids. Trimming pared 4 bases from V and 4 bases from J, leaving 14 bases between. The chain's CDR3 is CASSSRTGVYEQYF. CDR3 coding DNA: TGTGCCAGCAGCTCTCGGACCGGCGTGTACGAGCAGTACTTC.

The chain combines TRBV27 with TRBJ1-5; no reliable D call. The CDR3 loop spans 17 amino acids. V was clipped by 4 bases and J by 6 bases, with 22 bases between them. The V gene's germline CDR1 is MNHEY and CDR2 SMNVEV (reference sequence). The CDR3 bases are TGTGCCAGCAGTTCCCTCCGGGTTCCCCAAGGGAGTCAGCCCCAGCATTTT. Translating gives CASSSLRVPQGSQPQHF.

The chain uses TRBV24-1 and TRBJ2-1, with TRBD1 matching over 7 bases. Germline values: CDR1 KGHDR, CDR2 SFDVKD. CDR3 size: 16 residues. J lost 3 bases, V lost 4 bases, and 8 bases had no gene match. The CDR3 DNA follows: TGTGCCACCAGTGAGGTGACAGGGTTAGACTACAATGAGCAGTTCTTC. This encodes CATSEVTGLDYNEQFF.

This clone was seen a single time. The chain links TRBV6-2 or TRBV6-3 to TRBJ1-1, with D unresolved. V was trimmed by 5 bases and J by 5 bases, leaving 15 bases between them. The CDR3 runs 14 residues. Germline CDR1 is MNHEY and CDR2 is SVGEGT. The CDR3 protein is CASSQTPGGTEAFF. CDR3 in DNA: TGTGCCAGCAGTCAGACCCCGGGAGGGACTGAAGCTTTCTTT.

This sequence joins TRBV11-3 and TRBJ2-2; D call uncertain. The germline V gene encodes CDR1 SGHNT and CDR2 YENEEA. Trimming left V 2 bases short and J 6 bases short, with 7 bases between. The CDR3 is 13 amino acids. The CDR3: CASSLLGPGELFF. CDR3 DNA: TGTGCCAGCAGCTTACTGGGTCCCGGGGAGCTGTTTTTT.

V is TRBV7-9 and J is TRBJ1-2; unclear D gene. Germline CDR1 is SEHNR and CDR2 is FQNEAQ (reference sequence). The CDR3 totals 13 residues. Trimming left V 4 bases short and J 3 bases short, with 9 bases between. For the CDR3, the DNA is TGTGCCAGCAGCTCACTTCTAGACTATGGCTACACCTTC. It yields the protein CASSSLLDYGYTF.